These T cell receptor beta chains were read from a single sample in a study of T cell changes during pregnancy in multiple sclerosis. Using immunoSEQ multiplex PCR, the repertoire was profiled, and TCRdb retains in-frame clones only, with some absent. The sample holds fewer than 75,000 clones; 85% to 95% are singletons and the top ten take approximately 3.8%. The material was peripheral blood, obtained after pregnancy. Source of these receptors: a female donor in good health, enrolled as a control in a pregnancy study. The CDR3 runs from the conserved cysteine through the conserved F or W. The order of the fields is V gene, clone size, D gene, J gene, CDR3 protein, CDR3 DNA. D genes are given only for firm matches. Rows may omit the clone size; those that give it use once, few, many or a size class.

V gene: TRBV14; clone size: -; D gene: -; J gene: TRBJ2-3; CDR3 protein: CASSQDSGGDTQYF; CDR3 DNA: TGTGCCAGCAGCCAAGATTCCGGGGGAGATACGCAGTATTTT
V gene: TRBV11-2; clone size: -; D gene: TRBD1; J gene: TRBJ1-4; CDR3 protein: CASAGGTDTNEKLFF; CDR3 DNA: TGTGCCAGCGCAGGGGGCACAGATACTAATGAAAAACTGTTTTTT
V gene: TRBV9; clone size: -; D gene: -; J gene: TRBJ1-4; CDR3 protein: CASSVRIGEKLFF; CDR3 DNA: TGTGCCAGCAGCGTCCGCATCGGGGAAAAACTGTTTTTT
V gene: TRBV27; clone size: -; D gene: TRBD1; J gene: TRBJ2-6; CDR3 protein: CASSLYFGQGRTSGANVLTF; CDR3 DNA: TGTGCCAGCAGTTTATACTTCGGACAGGGGAGAACCTCTGGGGCCAACGTCCTGACTTTC
V gene: TRBV13; clone size: few; D gene: TRBD1; J gene: TRBJ1-2; CDR3 protein: CASSPRGQHYGYTF; CDR3 DNA: TGTGCCAGCAGCCCGAGGGGACAGCACTATGGCTACACCTTC
V gene: TRBV30; clone size: -; D gene: -; J gene: TRBJ2-2; CDR3 protein: CAWSVVRRTRNTGELFF; CDR3 DNA: TGTGCCTGGAGTGTAGTTAGGAGGACGAGGAACACCGGGGAGCTGTTTTTT
V gene: TRBV2; clone size: -; D gene: -; J gene: TRBJ1-3; CDR3 protein: CASSESKGQSPSGNTIYF; CDR3 DNA: TGTGCCAGCAGTGAATCCAAAGGACAGAGCCCATCTGGAAACACCATATATTTT
V gene: TRBV20-1; clone size: -; D gene: -; J gene: TRBJ1-2; CDR3 protein: CSARDWGSYTF; CDR3 DNA: TGCAGTGCTAGAGACTGGGGCAGCTACACCTTC
V gene: TRBV9; clone size: -; D gene: TRBD2; J gene: TRBJ2-3; CDR3 protein: CASSVGPGGGTDTQYF; CDR3 DNA: TGTGCCAGCAGCGTAGGACCGGGAGGGGGCACAGATACGCAGTATTTT
V gene: TRBV29-1; clone size: -; D gene: TRBD1; J gene: TRBJ2-5; CDR3 protein: CSVLRGGETQYF; CDR3 DNA: TGCAGCGTCCTCAGAGGGGGCGAGACCCAGTACTTC
V gene: TRBV5-1; clone size: -; D gene: -; J gene: TRBJ2-5; CDR3 protein: CASSSKDSGGWEETQYF; CDR3 DNA: TGCGCCAGCAGCTCGAAAGATAGCGGAGGGTGGGAAGAGACCCAGTACTTC
V gene: TRBV5-6; clone size: -; D gene: TRBD1; J gene: TRBJ2-7; CDR3 protein: CASSSTGGYEQYF; CDR3 DNA: TGTGCCAGCAGCTCGACAGGGGGGTACGAGCAGTACTTC
V gene: TRBV19; clone size: -; D gene: TRBD2; J gene: TRBJ2-5; CDR3 protein: CASSPGLAGKETQYF; CDR3 DNA: TGTGCCAGTAGCCCCGGACTAGCGGGGAAAGAGACCCAGTACTTC
V gene: TRBV5-4; clone size: -; D gene: -; J gene: TRBJ1-5; CDR3 protein: CATSQASNQPQHF; CDR3 DNA: TGTGCCACCTCCCAGGCTAGCAATCAGCCCCAGCATTTT
V gene: TRBV7-2; clone size: -; D gene: TRBD1; J gene: TRBJ1-2; CDR3 protein: CASSFAQGANYGYTF; CDR3 DNA: TGTGCCAGCAGCTTCGCCCAGGGGGCAAACTATGGCTACACCTTC
V gene: TRBV7-9; clone size: -; D gene: -; J gene: TRBJ1-1; CDR3 protein: CASRHPRRVNTEAFF; CDR3 DNA: TGTGCCAGCAGACACCCCAGGAGGGTGAACACTGAAGCTTTCTTT
V gene: TRBV7-9; clone size: -; D gene: TRBD1; J gene: TRBJ1-1; CDR3 protein: CASSPRDRGVDTEAFF; CDR3 DNA: TGTGCCAGCAGCCCTCGGGACAGGGGGGTAGATACTGAAGCTTTCTTT
V gene: TRBV30; clone size: -; D gene: TRBD2; J gene: TRBJ2-7; CDR3 protein: CAAQLAGGLEQYF; CDR3 DNA: TGTGCCGCCCAACTAGCGGGGGGGCTCGAGCAGTACTTC
V gene: TRBV5-1; clone size: -; D gene: -; J gene: TRBJ2-2; CDR3 protein: CASSLVQGEGTGELFF; CDR3 DNA: TGCGCCAGCAGCTTGGTACAGGGCGAGGGGACCGGGGAGCTGTTTTTT
V gene: TRBV4-1; clone size: -; D gene: -; J gene: TRBJ1-2; CDR3 protein: CASSQAGAGRPYGYTF; CDR3 DNA: TGCGCCAGCAGCCAAGCCGGCGCAGGGCGGCCCTATGGCTACACCTTC
V gene: TRBV7-9; clone size: -; D gene: TRBD1; J gene: TRBJ1-2; CDR3 protein: CASSDLPGTGVTHGYTF; CDR3 DNA: TGTGCCAGCAGCGACCTTCCCGGGACAGGGGTTACCCATGGCTACACCTTC
V gene: TRBV7-8; clone size: once; D gene: -; J gene: TRBJ1-4; CDR3 protein: CASSIQQGPNEKLFF; CDR3 DNA: TGTGCCAGCAGCATCCAACAGGGTCCTAATGAAAAACTGTTTTTT
V gene: TRBV9; clone size: -; D gene: TRBD2; J gene: TRBJ2-5; CDR3 protein: CASSVAAGGPWETQYF; CDR3 DNA: TGTGCCAGCAGCGTAGCGGCGGGGGGGCCGTGGGAGACCCAGTACTTC
V gene: TRBV7-9; clone size: -; D gene: -; J gene: TRBJ2-7; CDR3 protein: CASSPRRVYEQYF; CDR3 DNA: TGTGCCAGCAGCCCCAGGAGGGTCTACGAGCAGTACTTC
V gene: TRBV10-3; clone size: -; D gene: -; J gene: TRBJ2-7; CDR3 protein: CAISELSSSYEQYF; CDR3 DNA: TGTGCCATCAGTGAGTTATCTTCCTCCTACGAGCAGTACTTC
V gene: TRBV27; clone size: once; D gene: TRBD2; J gene: TRBJ2-1; CDR3 protein: CATRARGGRAENEQFF; CDR3 DNA: TGTGCCACCAGGGCAAGGGGCGGGAGGGCCGAGAATGAGCAGTTCTTC
V gene: TRBV6-6; clone size: -; D gene: -; J gene: TRBJ2-5; CDR3 protein: CASRGSGNQETQYF; CDR3 DNA: TGTGCCAGCAGGGGGAGCGGTAACCAAGAGACCCAGTACTTC
V gene: TRBV9; clone size: -; D gene: -; J gene: TRBJ1-6; CDR3 protein: CASSVGGARGNSPLHF; CDR3 DNA: TGTGCCAGCAGCGTTGGGGGAGCCCGGGGGAATTCACCCCTCCACTTT
V gene: TRBV7-9; clone size: -; D gene: TRBD2; J gene: TRBJ2-1; CDR3 protein: CASSLGPSGGAPDEQFF; CDR3 DNA: TGTGCCAGCAGCTTAGGACCTAGCGGGGGGGCTCCCGATGAGCAGTTCTTC
V gene: TRBV25-1; clone size: -; D gene: TRBD1; J gene: TRBJ2-7; CDR3 protein: CASRTGSQQYF; CDR3 DNA: TGTGCCAGCAGGACAGGGTCTCAGCAGTACTTC
V gene: TRBV6-5; clone size: -; D gene: TRBD1; J gene: TRBJ2-7; CDR3 protein: CASSYPGGYEQYF; CDR3 DNA: TGTGCCAGCAGTTACCCAGGGGGCTACGAGCAGTACTTC
V gene: TRBV19; clone size: -; D gene: TRBD2; J gene: TRBJ2-2; CDR3 protein: CASSIVGPGLASGELFF; CDR3 DNA: TGTGCCAGTAGTATAGTTGGGCCGGGACTAGCGTCCGGGGAGCTGTTTTTT
V gene: TRBV7-9; clone size: -; D gene: -; J gene: TRBJ1-4; CDR3 protein: CASSRSLTATNEKLFF; CDR3 DNA: TGTGCCAGCAGCCGGTCTCTAACTGCAACTAATGAAAAACTGTTTTTT
V gene: TRBV4-1; clone size: once; D gene: TRBD2; J gene: TRBJ2-1; CDR3 protein: CASSLALLAGGINEQFF; CDR3 DNA: TGCGCCAGCAGCCTTGCCCTTCTAGCGGGAGGTATAAATGAGCAGTTCTTC
V gene: TRBV6-5; clone size: few; D gene: -; J gene: TRBJ1-2; CDR3 protein: CASSYDPAQIYGYTF; CDR3 DNA: TGTGCCAGCAGTTACGATCCCGCACAGATCTATGGCTACACCTTC
V gene: TRBV6-1; clone size: few; D gene: -; J gene: TRBJ1-5; CDR3 protein: CASSSVSNQPQHF; CDR3 DNA: TGTGCCAGCAGTTCGGTCTCCAATCAGCCCCAGCATTTT
V gene: TRBV27; clone size: -; D gene: TRBD2; J gene: TRBJ2-7; CDR3 protein: CASSPGLGYEQYF; CDR3 DNA: TGTGCCAGCAGTCCCGGACTAGGCTACGAGCAGTACTTC
V gene: TRBV9; clone size: -; D gene: -; J gene: TRBJ2-1; CDR3 protein: CASSVGAQGNEQFF; CDR3 DNA: TGTGCCAGCAGCGTAGGAGCCCAGGGAAATGAGCAGTTCTTC
V gene: TRBV4-1; clone size: -; D gene: -; J gene: TRBJ2-3; CDR3 protein: CASSQGIGVEPTPGDTQYF; CDR3 DNA: TGCGCCAGCAGCCAAGGGATAGGAGTCGAACCAACTCCCGGAGATACGCAGTATTTT
V gene: TRBV15; clone size: -; D gene: TRBD1; J gene: TRBJ1-3; CDR3 protein: CATSRDLGQGNTIYF; CDR3 DNA: TGTGCCACCAGCAGAGACCTGGGACAGGGAAACACCATATATTTT
V gene: TRBV9; clone size: -; D gene: TRBD2; J gene: TRBJ2-3; CDR3 protein: CASSVTGGPSDTQYF; CDR3 DNA: TGTGCCAGCAGCGTCACGGGGGGGCCCTCAGATACGCAGTATTTT
V gene: TRBV18; clone size: -; D gene: -; J gene: TRBJ1-2; CDR3 protein: CASSPSGEQGYTF; CDR3 DNA: TGTGCCAGCTCACCATCCGGGGAGCAAGGCTACACCTTC
V gene: TRBV6-1; clone size: -; D gene: -; J gene: TRBJ1-2; CDR3 protein: CASVYRVASYGYTF; CDR3 DNA: TGTGCCAGCGTCTACAGAGTCGCAAGCTATGGCTACACCTTC